These 21 T cell receptor beta chains were all obtained from the same sample, sequenced in a study of siplizumab effects on memory and regulatory T cells. Sequencing used immunoSEQ multiplex PCR; TCRdb keeps in-frame clones, though not all of them. The profile shows tens of thousands of clones, about 91% of them singletons. Input material: Tregs sorted from blood. The receptors stem from a human donor in good health.

V and J are TRBV28 and TRBJ1-2; a possible D gene is TRBD1 (6 bases). The V and J ends lost 4 bases and 4 bases respectively, with 19 bases between them. The CDR3 contains 16 residues. Germline V CDR1 and CDR2: MDHEN, SYDVKM. The CDR3: CASSYSHRVAVYGYTF. The CDR3 DNA is TGTGCCAGCAGTTACTCCCACAGGGTAGCGGTCTATGGCTACACCTTC.

About this clone: A read error may explain this, as a much larger clone is one base away. The sample has other DNA sequences that encode this CDR3 too. The chain recombines TRBV5-4 with TRBJ2-7; 9 positions agree with TRBD1. This CDR3 has 15 residues. CDR1 SGHNT and CDR2 YYREEE come from the germline V gene (reference sequence). Trimming cost V 2 bases and J 1 base; bases outside gene matches: 4. In DNA form, the CDR3 reads TGTGCCAGCAGCTTCCCCGGGACAGGGTCCTACGAGCAGTACTTC. This codes for CASSFPGTGSYEQYF. Full variable domain (rest looked up from reference TRBV5-4 and TRBJ2-7): ETGVTQSPTHLIKTRGQQVTLRCSSQSGHNTVSWYQQALGQGPQFIFQYYREEENGRGNFPPRFSGLQFPNYSSELNVNALELDDSALYLCASSFPGTGSYEQYFGPGTRLTVT.

Only a few counts were recorded for this clone. The V gene is TRBV9, the J gene TRBJ1-2, with 7 bases aligning to TRBD1. Germline values: CDR1 SGDLS, CDR2 YYNGEE. The CDR3 has 14 amino acids. V trimming: 2 bases; J trimming: 4 bases; junction bases outside the gene matches: 5. The CDR3 sequence is CASSVDRVGYGYTF. Here the CDR3 DNA reads TGTGCCAGCAGCGTCGACAGGGTAGGCTATGGCTACACCTTC.

The rearrangement uses TRBV7-9 and TRBJ2-5; possibly TRBD2 for D (6 bases). Germline values: CDR1 SEHNR, CDR2 FQNEAQ (reference sequence). V gave up 5 bases and J gave up 7 bases, with 17 bases separating them. The CDR3 totals 14 residues. CDR3 DNA sequence: TGTGCCAGCAGCCCGGATGGGGGGTGGGGGACCCAGTACTTC. Amino acid sequence: CASSPDGGWGTQYF.

This clone appeared a single time. The chain is built from TRBV19 and TRBJ1-2; maybe TRBD1 (6 bases). CDR3 size: 18 residues. V lost 3 bases and J 1 base, leaving 21 bases between the germline ends. Germline V CDR1 and CDR2: LNHDA, SQIVND (reference sequence). The CDR3 nucleotides are TGTGCCAGTAGTATCCCCGACTTGGGACACCAAATTAACTATGGCTACACCTTC. Translated: CASSIPDLGHQINYGYTF.

This chain connects TRBV6-1 to TRBJ2-1; D possibly matches TRBD1 or TRBD2 (5 bases each). Trimming took 3 bases from V and 1 from J, leaving 13 bases between them. Germline V gene data show CDR1 as MNHNS and CDR2 as SASEGT. The CDR3 spans 16 residues. CDR3 sequence (DNA): TGTGCCAGCAGTGAGTATGGGACGGCATCCTACAATGAGCAGTTCTTC. Amino acid sequence: CASSEYGTASYNEQFF.

The V gene is TRBV4-1, the J gene TRBJ2-3, with D unclear. The V end lost 1 base, the J end lost 6 bases, and 11 bases lay between the germline ends. The CDR3 covers 14 residues. Germline V CDR1 and CDR2: MGHRA, YSYEKL. CDR3 sequence reads: CASSQGPALDTQYF. DNA of the CDR3: TGCGCCAGCAGCCAAGGACCCGCGCTTGATACGCAGTATTTT.

The J gene is TRBJ1-4, the V gene TRBV30, with 7 bases matching TRBD1. The CDR3 is 14 amino acids. Trimming took 5 bases from V and 8 from J; bases not matched to a gene: 11. Germline CDR1 reads GTSNPN; CDR2 reads SVGIG (reference sequence). In DNA, the CDR3 is TGTGCCTGGGGGGGACAGAGCGCGGGCGAAAAACTGTTTTTT. Protein product: CAWGGQSAGEKLFF.

In this sample, this clone turned up once. This sequence joins TRBV28 and TRBJ2-7; D is ambiguous. CDR3 length: 11 amino acids. V was pared by 8 bases and J by 5 bases, with 10 bases between. CDR1 is MDHEN and CDR2 is SYDVKM in the germline V gene. CDR3 amino acids: CASHRFDEQYF. In DNA form, the CDR3 reads TGTGCCAGCCATAGATTCGACGAGCAGTACTTC.

This clone was detected only a few times. The V and J genes are TRBV15 and TRBJ1-2; tentatively, D is TRBD1 (5 bases). The CDR3 extends over 15 amino acids. Trimming left V 1 base short and J 5 bases short, with 14 bases between. CDR1 LNHNV and CDR2 YYDKDF come from the germline V gene (reference sequence). The CDR3 sequence is CATSRGRGLGYGYTF. The CDR3 region has the DNA TGTGCCACCAGCAGAGGAAGGGGCCTGGGTTATGGCTACACCTTC.

The V gene is TRBV11-2, the J gene TRBJ2-1; D possibly corresponds to TRBD2 (5 bases). The CDR3 runs to 12 residues. Per the germline V gene, CDR1 is SGHAT and CDR2 is FQNNGV. The ends were cut back, 2 bases at V and 7 bases at J, with 6 bases in the middle. The CDR3 is CASSLWTNEQFF. Written as DNA, the CDR3 is TGTGCCAGCAGCTTATGGACTAATGAGCAGTTCTTC. The complete variable domain, with remaining parts taken from reference TRBV11-2 and TRBJ2-1, reads EAGVAQSPRYKIIEKRQSVAFWCNPISGHATLYWYQQILGQGPKLLIQFQNNGVVDDSQLPKDRFSAERLKGVDSTLKIQPAKLEDSAVYLCASSLWTNEQFFGPGTRLTVL.

V gene TRBV5-5 combines with J gene TRBJ1-2; D may be TRBD1 (5 bases). The CDR3 consists of 13 residues. Germline V gene lookup returns CDR1 SGHKS and CDR2 YYEKEE (reference sequence). V was trimmed by 2 bases and J by 5 bases, leaving 10 bases between them. Here the CDR3 reads CASSLGAAYGYTF. The CDR3 DNA reads TGTGCCAGCAGCTTAGGGGCAGCGTATGGCTACACCTTC.

The chain recombines TRBV18 with TRBJ2-3; tentative D call: TRBD2 (5 bases). From germline, CDR1 is KGHSH and CDR2 LQKENI. The CDR3 loop spans 14 amino acids. V gave up 3 bases and J gave up 4 bases, with 11 bases separating them. CDR3 loop: CASSPRRVPDTQYF. The DNA for the CDR3 is TGTGCCAGCTCACCCAGGCGGGTCCCAGATACGCAGTATTTT.

V is TRBV6-6 and J is TRBJ1-6; tentative D call: TRBD1 (5 bases). The CDR3 loop spans 12 amino acids. V dropped 7 bases and J dropped 10 bases, with 11 bases sitting between them. CDR1 is MNHNY, CDR2 SVGAGI, per germline (reference sequence). CDR3 region: CASTGAGSPLHF. DNA for the CDR3: TGTGCCAGCACCGGGGCTGGGTCACCCCTCCACTTT.

The V and J genes are TRBV11-2 and TRBJ2-1; TRBD1 aligns across 12 bases. CDR3 length: 15 residues. The J segment lost 7 bases and the V segment lost 8 bases, leaving 9 bases of the junction unmatched. CDR1 and CDR2 from the germline V gene are SGHAT and FQNNGV. CDR3 protein: CASARRGQGANEQFF. DNA of the CDR3: TGTGCCAGCGCTAGGAGGGGACAGGGGGCGAATGAGCAGTTCTTC.

The CDR3 spells CASGLQGGEKLFF. Written as DNA, the CDR3 is TGTGCTAGTGGTCTCCAGGGTGGGGAAAAACTGTTTTTT. This chain joins TRBV12-5 and TRBJ1-4; D possibly corresponds to TRBD1 (5 bases). The CDR3 is 13 amino acids. CDR1 and CDR2 (germline): LGHNT, FRNRAP. V dropped 5 bases and J dropped 8 bases, with 12 bases sitting between them.

The chain uses TRBV6-1 and TRBJ2-5, with 7 bases fitting TRBD1. V shed 1 base and J 2 bases; nucleotides not matched to a gene: 1. Germline loops: CDR1 MNHNS, CDR2 SASEGT. The CDR3 loop spans 14 amino acids. CDR3 in DNA: TGTGCCAGCAGTGAAGGGGACAGTCAAGAGACCCAGTACTTC. Translation gives CASSEGDSQETQYF.

This clone was seen more than once but under ten times. The genes are TRBV29-1 and TRBJ1-5, with 8 bases lining up with TRBD1. The CDR3 runs to 13 residues. Germline-derived CDR1 and CDR2 are SQVTM and ANQGSEA. J was trimmed by 1 base and V by 7 bases; bases with no gene match: 3. DNA of the CDR3: TGCAGCGCCCGACAGGGGAGCAATCAGCCCCAGCATTTT. The encoded protein is CSARQGSNQPQHF.

V and J are TRBV10-3 and TRBJ2-5; the D call may be TRBD1 or TRBD2 (6 bases each). The CDR3 consists of 15 residues. Trimming shortened V by 6 bases and J by 1 base, and 15 bases separated the two germline ends. The V gene's germline CDR1 is ENHRY and CDR2 SYGVKD. The CDR3 bases are TGTGCCATCAGCGGCTCGGGGGCCAGCCAAGAGACCCAGTACTTC. Its protein product is CAISGSGASQETQYF.

The rearrangement uses TRBV4-2 and TRBJ2-7, with 7 bases lining up with TRBD1. CDR3 length: 15 amino acids. Germline CDR1 reads LGHNA; CDR2 reads YNFKEQ. V shed 3 bases and J 0 bases; nucleotides not matched to a gene: 5. DNA for the CDR3: TGTGCCAGCAGCCATCAATGGGACAGCTCCTACGAGCAGTACTTC. This translates into CASSHQWDSSYEQYF.

The J gene is TRBJ2-1, the V gene TRBV7-2; 8 bases fit TRBD1. The V and J ends lost 5 bases and 3 bases, in that order; junction bases with no gene match: 15. Germline V gene data show CDR1 as SGHTA and CDR2 as FQGNSA. The CDR3 loop spans 18 amino acids. The CDR3 region is CASSTSPGQASNYNEQFF. The DNA for the CDR3 is TGTGCCAGCAGCACCTCTCCGGGACAGGCTTCTAACTACAATGAGCAGTTCTTC.